This T cell receptor beta chain originates from a study of CD8+ T cells in alopecia areata. Background on the study: Tofacitinib administration to treated patients was oral, at 5 to 10 mg twice daily.

The sequencing template was cDNA reverse transcribed from extracted RNA. The repertoire was sequenced with immunoSEQ multiplex PCR; TCRdb's copy has only in-frame clones and lacks some. The profile shows roughly 12,000 clones, 68% of them singletons. Treatment denoted: oral pan-JAK inhibitor, 5-10 mg twice daily. Collection of lesional scalp punch biopsies and peripheral blood was performed in alopecia areata patients. This CDR3 spans 12 amino acids. CDR1 is SGHTA and CDR2 is FQGNSA in the germline V gene. V was shortened by 5 bases and J by 6 bases, with 8 bases between the two germline ends. This clone was observed a handful of times. The antigen is not known. Study conclusions and caveats: For patients receiving tofacitinib, scalp clonality and expanded CD8+ clones among the top 100 significantly decreased. Scalp lesions, especially in alopecia totalis/universalis, had higher clonality than normal scalp.

This chain links TRBV7-2 with TRBJ1-5; no clear D gene. The source of this sequence is a human donor with alopecia areata. The specimen was skin, collected at week 4, from a patient treated with tofacitinib. Here the CDR3 reads CASSQEGQPQHF. The CDR3 nucleotides read TGTGCCAGCAGCCAAGAGGGTCAGCCCCAGCATTTT.